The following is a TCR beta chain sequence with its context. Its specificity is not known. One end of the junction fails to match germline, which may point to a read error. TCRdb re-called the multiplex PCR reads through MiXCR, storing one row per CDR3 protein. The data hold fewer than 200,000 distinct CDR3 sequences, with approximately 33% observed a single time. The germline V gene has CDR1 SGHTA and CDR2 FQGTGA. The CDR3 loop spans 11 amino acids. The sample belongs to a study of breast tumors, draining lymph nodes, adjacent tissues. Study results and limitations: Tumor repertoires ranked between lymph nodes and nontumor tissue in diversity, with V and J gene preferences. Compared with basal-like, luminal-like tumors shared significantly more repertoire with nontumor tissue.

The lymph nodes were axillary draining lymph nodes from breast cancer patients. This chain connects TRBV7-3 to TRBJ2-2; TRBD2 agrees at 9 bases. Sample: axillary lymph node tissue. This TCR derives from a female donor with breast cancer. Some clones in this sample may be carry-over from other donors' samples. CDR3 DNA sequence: TGTGCCAGCAGCTTAGGGCCGGGACTAGCTTTT. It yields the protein CASSLGPGLAF. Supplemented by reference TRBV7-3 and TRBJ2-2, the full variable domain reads GAGVSQTPSNKVTEKGKYVELRCDPISGHTALYWYRQSLGQGPEFLIYFQGTGAADDSGLPNDRFFAVRPEGSVSTLKIQRTERGDSAVYLCASSLGPGLAFGEGSRLTVL.